One sample yielded the 30 T cell receptor beta chains listed below, sequenced in a study of shared clonotypes between healthy human individuals. Only in-frame clones appear in the TCRdb table, and some are missing; sequencing was by immunoSEQ multiplex PCR. Here the sample spans 750,000 to 1,000,000 clones, about 92% being singletons. In the naive CD8 group, cells lacked CD45RO and were positively selected for CCR7, so terminally differentiated effector memory CD45RA+ cells were left out. Sample: naive CD8+ T cells sorted from blood. These receptors originate from a young man in good health.

This clone was seen only once. V is TRBV5-1 and J is TRBJ2-5, with 8 bases that match TRBD1. Germline V gene lookup returns CDR1 SGHRS and CDR2 YFSETQ. This CDR3 is 14 amino acids long. Trimming at V came to 2 bases and at J to 6 bases, leaving 6 bases not matched to a gene. The CDR3 nucleotides read TGCGCCAGCAGCTTACAGGGGGTTGGGAAGACCCAGTACTTC. This encodes CASSLQGVGKTQYF.

The rearrangement joins TRBV28 to TRBJ2-7; D is perhaps TRBD2 (5 bases). V was clipped by 6 bases and J by 0 bases, with 12 bases between them. The germline gives CDR1 MDHEN, CDR2 SYDVKM. The CDR3 consists of 14 residues. CDR3 amino acids: CASSPWESSYEQYF. The CDR3 coding sequence is TGTGCCAGCAGCCCCTGGGAGAGCTCCTACGAGCAGTACTTC.

In nucleotides, the CDR3 is TGTGCCAGCAGCTTAGGTCCTTCCGCCTACGAGCAGTACTTC. This translates into CASSLGPSAYEQYF. The chain uses TRBV11-2 and TRBJ2-7; D gene unclear. This CDR3 comprises 14 residues. V lost 1 base and J lost 2, with 9 bases in between. CDR1 and CDR2 from the germline V gene are SGHAT and FQNNGV.

The rearrangement links TRBV7-9 to TRBJ1-1; 8 nucleotides match TRBD1. Germline V gene sequence: CDR1 SEHNR, CDR2 FQNEAQ (reference sequence). V lost 10 bases and J lost 7; bases outside the gene matches: 8. The CDR3 runs 12 residues. CDR3: CATAGGAVEAFF. In DNA, the CDR3 is TGTGCCACCGCAGGGGGCGCGGTTGAAGCTTTCTTT. The full variable domain, completed using reference TRBV7-9 and TRBJ1-1, is DTGVSQNPRHKITKRGQNVTFRCDPISEHNRLYWYRQTLGQGPEFLTYFQNEAQLEKSRLLSDRFSAERPKGSFSTLEIQRTEQGDSAMYLCATAGGAVEAFFGQGTRLTVV.

The DNA for the CDR3 is TGTGCCATCAAGGACAAGGAGAATGAGCAGTTCTTC. As protein: CAIKDKENEQFF. This chain uses TRBV10-3 with TRBJ2-1; tentatively, D is TRBD1 (5 bases). Trimming took off 7 bases at V and 7 bases at J, with 11 bases between the two ends. Germline lookup yields CDR1 ENHRY and CDR2 SYGVKD. The CDR3 totals 12 residues.

The V call is TRBV27, the J call TRBJ2-3; 10 positions agree with TRBD1. Germline CDR1 reads MNHEY; CDR2 reads SMNVEV (reference sequence). The CDR3 length is 16 residues. The V gene end was trimmed by 3 bases and the J gene end by 4 bases; junction bases not matched to a gene: 7. DNA for the CDR3: TGTGCCAGCAGTTTCATCCGGGACAGGGGACCAGATACGCAGTATTTT. It specifies CASSFIRDRGPDTQYF.

This chain connects TRBV7-3 to TRBJ2-3; D unresolved. The germline V and J ends were trimmed by 5 bases and 1 base, with 13 bases remaining between them. Germline CDR1 and CDR2: SGHTA and FQGTGA. The CDR3 is 15 residues long. The CDR3 is CASSLGYSGTDTQYF. The CDR3 coding sequence is TGTGCCAGCAGCCTAGGGTACTCCGGCACAGATACGCAGTATTTT.

The rearrangement joins TRBV11-2 to TRBJ1-1, with TRBD1 matching over 10 bases. The V gene end was trimmed by 1 base and the J gene end by 2 bases; junction bases not matched to a gene: 10. There are 18 residues in the CDR3. Germline CDR1 reads SGHAT; CDR2 reads FQNNGV. CDR3 coding DNA: TGTGCCAGCAGCTTAGGGTCTGGGGACAGGGGCCCAAACACTGAAGCTTTCTTT. It is translated as CASSLGSGDRGPNTEAFF.

The J gene is TRBJ1-5, the V gene TRBV4-1; the D gene is possibly TRBD1 (5 bases). Looked up from germline, CDR1 is MGHRA and CDR2 is YSYEKL. Trimming took 3 bases from V and 6 from J, leaving 15 bases between them. The CDR3 length is 15 residues. In nucleotides, the CDR3 is TGCGCCAGCAGCCAGAAGGGAGCCGGGACTCAGCCCCAGCATTTT. Protein: CASSQKGAGTQPQHF.

The chain is built from TRBV28 and TRBJ2-1, with D possibly being TRBD1 (5 bases). Germline V gives CDR1 MDHEN, CDR2 SYDVKM. The CDR3 sequence is 16 residues long. V gave up 4 bases and J gave up 2 bases, with 15 bases separating them. DNA of the CDR3: TGTGCCAGCAGTTACACCCCAGGGAAAACCTACAATGAGCAGTTCTTC. Residues: CASSYTPGKTYNEQFF.

The chain joins TRBV15 to TRBJ2-1, with TRBD2 matching over 9 bases. V trimming: 0 bases; J trimming: 6 bases; junction bases outside the gene matches: 3. The CDR3 runs to 15 residues. Germline V gene data show CDR1 as LNHNV and CDR2 as YYDKDF (reference sequence). CDR3 in DNA: TGTGCCACCAGCAGAGATTGGACTAGCGCCAATGAGCAGTTCTTC. Translation: CATSRDWTSANEQFF.

This chain uses TRBV6-5 with TRBJ2-1; D may be TRBD2 (5 bases). Deletions cut 2 bases from V and 6 bases from J, with 5 bases between. In germline, CDR1 is MNHEY, CDR2 SVGAGI. The CDR3 is made up of 12 amino acids. CDR3 DNA sequence: TGTGCCAGCAGTTACGCGGGCAATGAGCAGTTCTTC. It yields the protein CASSYAGNEQFF.

The V gene is TRBV15, the J gene TRBJ2-3; 13 nucleotides match TRBD2. Per germline, CDR1 LNHNV and CDR2 YYDKDF (reference sequence). V dropped 0 bases and J dropped 2; count of bases not matched to a gene: 8. The CDR3 contains 19 residues. As DNA, the CDR3 is TGTGCCACCAGCAGAGATACTTACGGACTAGCGGGAGTCACAGATACGCAGTATTTT. This gives the protein CATSRDTYGLAGVTDTQYF. Looking up the rest from reference TRBV15 and TRBJ2-3 gives the full variable domain: DAMVIQNPRYQVTQFGKPVTLSCSQTLNHNVMYWYQQKSSQAPKLLFHYYDKDFNNEADTPDNFQSRRPNTSFCFLDIRSPGLGDTAMYLCATSRDTYGLAGVTDTQYFGPGTRLTVL.

V is TRBV9 and J is TRBJ2-1; a possible D gene is TRBD2 (5 bases). The CDR3 contains 15 residues. Trimming took 0 bases from V and 4 from J, leaving 11 bases between them. The germline V gene encodes CDR1 SGDLS and CDR2 YYNGEE. The CDR3 reads CASSVEGSDYNEQFF. CDR3 coding DNA: TGTGCCAGCAGCGTAGAGGGTAGCGATTACAATGAGCAGTTCTTC. Using reference TRBV9 and TRBJ2-1 for the parts outside the CDR3, the full variable domain is DSGVTQTPKHLITATGQRVTLRCSPRSGDLSVYWYQQSLDQGLQFLIQYYNGEERAKGNILERFSAQQFPDLHSELNLSSLELGDSALYFCASSVEGSDYNEQFFGPGTRLTVL.

This clone was seen once. V is TRBV28 and J is TRBJ2-7; D is unresolved. Germline lookup yields CDR1 MDHEN and CDR2 SYDVKM. This CDR3 is 14 amino acids long. Trimming removed 2 bases at V and 0 bases at J, with 8 bases between. Written as DNA, the CDR3 is TGTGCCAGCAGTTTACGCCCGGCCTCCTACGAGCAGTACTTC. It translates to CASSLRPASYEQYF.

The chain combines TRBV9 with TRBJ2-1, with 14 nucleotides matching TRBD2. CDR3 length: 16 amino acids. Germline V lookup: CDR1 SGDLS, CDR2 YYNGEE. The ends lost 3 bases at V and 9 bases at J; junction bases unmatched: 8. The chain's CDR3 is CASSGTTSGRASEQFF. The DNA for the CDR3 is TGTGCCAGCAGCGGGACGACTAGCGGGAGGGCCAGTGAGCAGTTCTTC.

This chain links TRBV27 with TRBJ2-7, with D possibly TRBD1 on 6 matching bases. Trimming took off 3 bases at V and 4 bases at J, with 10 bases between the two ends. Germline V gives CDR1 MNHEY, CDR2 SMNVEV (reference sequence). The CDR3 is made up of 13 amino acids. The CDR3: CASSFAQGYEQYF. In DNA, the CDR3 is TGTGCCAGCAGTTTTGCCCAGGGGTACGAGCAGTACTTC.

This rearrangement joins TRBV2 to TRBJ2-5; D gene uncertain. The last part of the DNA fits TRBJ2-7 better; the J call may be wrong. Germline loops: CDR1 SNHLY, CDR2 FYNNEI. This CDR3 is built from 12 residues. CDR3 sequence reads: CASITSRYEQYF. CDR3 in DNA: TGTGCCAGCATCACTTCACGTTACGAGCAGTACTTC.

The chain carries TRBV9 and TRBJ2-5; D possibly uses TRBD1 or TRBD2 (6 bases each). Trimming left V 0 bases short and J 4 bases short, with 10 bases between. Germline V lookup: CDR1 SGDLS, CDR2 YYNGEE. The CDR3 has 14 residues. The CDR3 protein is CASSVAGGAETQYF. CDR3 sequence (DNA): TGTGCCAGCAGCGTAGCCGGGGGCGCAGAGACCCAGTACTTC.

This chain uses TRBV27 with TRBJ2-1; D is undetermined. The CDR3 runs 15 residues. Germline V CDR1 and CDR2: MNHEY, SMNVEV (reference sequence). Trimming cost V 1 base and J 6 bases, with 13 bases left between them. DNA for the CDR3: TGTGCCAGCAGTTTATTTGCAGCAGAGCGCAATGAGCAGTTCTTC. Protein product: CASSLFAAERNEQFF.

Only one count was recorded for this clone. The chain is built from TRBV7-9 and TRBJ2-7, with TRBD2 matching over 8 bases. The trim removed 4 bases at V and 6 bases at J, leaving 8 bases unmatched. The germline gives CDR1 SEHNR, CDR2 FQNEAQ (reference sequence). This CDR3 contains 14 residues. The CDR3 nucleotides read TGTGCCAGCAGCTATTACAACGCGGGGGGCGAGCAGTACTTC. This gives the protein CASSYYNAGGEQYF.

This clone occurred many times. The genes are TRBV25-1 and TRBJ2-7, with 12 bases identical to TRBD1. Trimming removed 5 bases from V and 6 bases from J; junction bases left unmatched: 8. From germline, CDR1 is MGHDK and CDR2 SYGVNS. CDR3 size: 15 residues. CDR3 region: CASSTPPGQGAEQYF. The CDR3 nucleotides are TGTGCCAGCAGTACCCCGCCGGGACAGGGGGCCGAGCAGTACTTC.

The rearrangement joins TRBV4-1 to TRBJ2-5; unclear D gene. The CDR3 covers 16 residues. The germline CDR1 and CDR2 sequences are MGHRA and YSYEKL. Trimming removed 0 bases at V and 3 bases at J, with 14 bases between. The CDR3 coding sequence is TGCGCCAGCAGCCAAGATCTCTACGGCACTAAAGAGACCCAGTACTTC. Protein: CASSQDLYGTKETQYF.

This chain joins TRBV7-9 and TRBJ2-6; a weak D match, TRBD2 (6 bases). Trimming took 2 bases from V and 0 from J, leaving 17 bases between them. CDR1 and CDR2 from the germline V gene are SEHNR and FQNEAQ (reference sequence). The CDR3 totals 19 residues. Written as DNA, the CDR3 is TGTGCCAGCAGCTTATCTAGGAGGGATTCGTACTCTGGGGCCAACGTCCTGACTTTC. Translation: CASSLSRRDSYSGANVLTF.

A word on this clone: This specimen includes other DNA sequences encoding the same CDR3. The chain employs TRBV29-1 and TRBJ2-7, with D perhaps TRBD1 or TRBD2 (5 bases each). Per the germline V gene, CDR1 is SQVTM and CDR2 is ANQGSEA. V lost 3 bases and J lost 1, with 7 bases in between. The CDR3 spans 12 residues. This CDR3 reads CSVEGRSYEQYF. The CDR3 DNA reads as TGCAGCGTTGAGGGACGGTCCTACGAGCAGTACTTC.

J is TRBJ2-7 and V is TRBV7-9; D uncertain. The germline CDR1 and CDR2 sequences are SEHNR and FQNEAQ (reference sequence). Trimming removed 4 bases from V and 7 bases from J, with 17 bases in between. This CDR3 is built from 14 residues. The CDR3 region is CASSSTNRVGEQYF. DNA for the CDR3: TGTGCCAGCAGCTCAACCAACAGAGTGGGGGAGCAGTACTTC.

The gene calls are TRBV6-1 and TRBJ2-1, with a tentative D call TRBD1 (5 bases). Trimming took 6 bases from V and 10 from J, leaving 16 bases between them. The CDR3 is 13 amino acids. From germline, CDR1 is MNHNS and CDR2 SASEGT. The DNA for the CDR3 is TGTGCCAGCAGCGAACCCACAGGTTGGGAGCAGTTCTTC. It codes for CASSEPTGWEQFF.

Regarding this clone: The same CDR3 is also encoded by other DNA sequences in this sample. The rearrangement joins TRBV7-7 to TRBJ2-2, with D possibly TRBD2 on 5 matching bases. This CDR3 is built from 12 residues. Looked up from germline, CDR1 is SSHAT and CDR2 is FNYEAQ (reference sequence). Trimming removed 5 bases at V and 7 bases at J, with 8 bases between. DNA of the CDR3: TGTGCCAGCAGCCCCGGAGGCGGGGAGCTGTTTTTT. Encoded protein: CASSPGGGELFF.

The genes are TRBV4-1 and TRBJ2-5; D remains ambiguous. V was pared by 5 bases and J by 5 bases, with 15 bases between. Germline CDR1 is MGHRA and CDR2 is YSYEKL. The CDR3 loop spans 14 amino acids. The CDR3 sequence: CASSSMTGVETQYF. The CDR3 DNA follows: TGCGCCAGCAGCTCTATGACGGGTGTGGAGACCCAGTACTTC.

Relative to its sample, this clone is medium-sized. The V gene is TRBV28, the J gene TRBJ2-1; the D gene is possibly TRBD2 (6 bases). The V gene lost 10 bases and the J gene lost 8 bases, with 18 bases spanning the gap. The CDR3 is 13 amino acids. Per the germline V gene, CDR1 is MDHEN and CDR2 is SYDVKM. The chain's CDR3 is CATRDPRMDEQFF. CDR3 in DNA: TGTGCCACGCGGGACCCCCGGATGGATGAGCAGTTCTTC.